This T cell receptor (beta chain) was identified during a study of CD8 T cells in ankylosing spondylitis. Study-level points and caveats: Reports of some motif variants in reactive arthritis synovial fluid and blood predate this one. A TCR beta motif made of several highly homologous variants seemed typical of ankylosing spondylitis blood. There was reportedly significant enrichment of clones that were disease-linked in matched ankylosing spondylitis synovial fluid.

The CDR3 loop spans 12 amino acids. The germline V gene has CDR1 DFQATT and CDR2 SNEGSKA (reference sequence). Trimming removed 6 bases at V and 4 bases at J, with 12 bases between. Quantitative barcoded 5'-RACE was used to prepare TCR beta libraries. A single record per CDR3 protein comes from TCRdb applying MiXCR to the 5' RACE reads. The table shows roughly 440,000 distinct CDR3 sequences, with about a sixth occurring only once. In regard to this clonotype: Its target is not known.

This TCR derives from a male donor with ankylosing spondylitis. The rearrangement uses TRBV20-1 and TRBJ1-1; perhaps TRBD1 as D (5 bases). Sequencing was performed on blood, either unsorted or a sorted T cell fraction (not recorded which). CDR3 protein: CSALSDSTEAFF. CDR3 in DNA: TGCAGTGCCCTCTCCGACAGCACTGAAGCTTTCTTT.